This T cell receptor (beta chain) was identified during a study of vaccination effects on CD4 cells after COVID-19. Comments on this clone: What it binds is not known.

Sequencing was preceded by expansion of antigen-specific CD4+ T cells with viral peptide pools in the ViraFEST assay. The culture ran for roughly ten days, and then CD4+ T cells were isolated. A PCR test confirmed that the person had SARS-CoV-2 infection between March and December 2020. Germline V gives CDR1 LGHNA, CDR2 YSLEER. CDR3 length: 18 residues. V trimming: 0 bases; J trimming: 2 bases; junction bases outside the gene matches: 8. The data were produced by immunoSEQ multiplex PCR, yet TCRdb's version contains in-frame clones alone and is incomplete. This sample has roughly 45,000 clones, with approximately 70% found just once.

The sequence was obtained from a human donor who had a prior SARS-CoV-2 infection. The chain links TRBV4-3 to TRBJ2-1; 9 bases fit TRBD2. This material consisted of CD4+ T cells from PBMCs cultured with a peptide pool, taken before COVID-19 vaccination. The CDR3 region has the DNA TGCGCCAGCAGCCAAGATGCGGGACTAGCCGACCCCTACAATGAGCAGTTCTTC. Its translation: CASSQDAGLADPYNEQFF.